The present T cell receptor (beta chain) was sequenced within a study of blood T cell repertoires in COVID-19. Overall study context: Both acute and convalescent COVID-19 samples were obtained from the United States, Italy and Spain. Sample material is recorded as cDNA or gDNA derived from T cells, B-cell-depleted T cells, or PBMCs.

This clone was detected only once. V shed 3 bases and J shed 5 bases, with 15 bases lying between them. This CDR3 has 14 amino acids. Germline CDR1 and CDR2: GTSNPN and SVGIG (reference sequence). Original methodology: Amplification with reference gene primers provided the estimates of nucleated cell counts. Sequenced by immunoSEQ multiplex PCR; TCRdb stores in-frame clones only, minus some. V and J calls plus clone size are reproduced from that table; the DNA served to infer D and trimming. The table includes 83,000 or so clones, approximately 80% detected once. The clonotype originates from a woman aged 80 or older with acute or convalescent COVID-19. The chain uses TRBV30 and TRBJ2-3; the D gene is possibly TRBD1 (5 bases). The specimen sequenced was peripheral blood. CDR3 residues: CAWRYRKTIDTQYF. The CDR3 region has the DNA TGTGCCTGGAGATACAGGAAGACGATAGATACGCAGTATTTT.